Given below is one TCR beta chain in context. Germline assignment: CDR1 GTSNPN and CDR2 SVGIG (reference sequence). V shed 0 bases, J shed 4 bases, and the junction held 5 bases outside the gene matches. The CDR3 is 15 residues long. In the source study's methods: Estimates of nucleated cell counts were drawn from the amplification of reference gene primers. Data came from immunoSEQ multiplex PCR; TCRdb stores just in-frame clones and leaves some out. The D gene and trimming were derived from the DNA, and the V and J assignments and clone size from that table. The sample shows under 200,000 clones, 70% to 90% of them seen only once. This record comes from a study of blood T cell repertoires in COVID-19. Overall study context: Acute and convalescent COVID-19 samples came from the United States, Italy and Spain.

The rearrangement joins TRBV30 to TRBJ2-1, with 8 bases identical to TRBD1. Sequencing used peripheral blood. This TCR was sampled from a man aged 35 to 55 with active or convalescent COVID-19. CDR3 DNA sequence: TGTGCCTGGAGTGTGGGGCAGGGGGCTTACAATGAGCAGTTCTTC. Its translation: CAWSVGQGAYNEQFF.